This TCR beta chain derives from a study of T cell responses to AZD1222 COVID-19 vaccine. Data came from immunoSEQ multiplex PCR; TCRdb stores just in-frame clones and leaves some out. The sample holds roughly 180,000 clones, 88% seen once. Trimming left V 1 base short and J 7 bases short, with 11 bases between. Germline lookup yields CDR1 MNHEY and CDR2 SVGAGI. The length of the CDR3 is 14 residues. The source material was peripheral blood, sampled on day 0 of AZD1222 vaccination. The J gene is TRBJ2-1, the V gene TRBV6-5; D is undetermined. The receptor was derived from an adult in good health. The chain's CDR3 is CASSYLSPVNEQFF. The CDR3 coding sequence is TGTGCCAGCAGTTACTTATCTCCGGTTAATGAGCAGTTCTTC.